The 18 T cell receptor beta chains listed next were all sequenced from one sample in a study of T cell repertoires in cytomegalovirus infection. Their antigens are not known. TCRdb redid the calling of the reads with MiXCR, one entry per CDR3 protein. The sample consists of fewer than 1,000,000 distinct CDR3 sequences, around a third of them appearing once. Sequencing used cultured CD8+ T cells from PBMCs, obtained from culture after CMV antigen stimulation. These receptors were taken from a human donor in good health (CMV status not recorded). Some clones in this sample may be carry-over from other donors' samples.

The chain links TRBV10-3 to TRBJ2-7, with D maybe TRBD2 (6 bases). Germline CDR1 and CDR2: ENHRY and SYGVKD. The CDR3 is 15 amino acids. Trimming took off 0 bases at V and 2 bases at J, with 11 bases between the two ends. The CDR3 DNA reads TGTGCCATCAGTGAGTCGCGGGGCGGAACCTACGAGCAGTACGTC. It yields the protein CAISESRGGTYEQYV.

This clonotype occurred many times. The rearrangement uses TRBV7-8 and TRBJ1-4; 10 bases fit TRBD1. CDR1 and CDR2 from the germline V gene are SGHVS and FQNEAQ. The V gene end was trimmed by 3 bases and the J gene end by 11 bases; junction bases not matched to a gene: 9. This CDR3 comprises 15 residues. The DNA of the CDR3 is TGTGCCAGCAGCTTGGTTGGACAGGGGGGTGGCAAACTGTTTTTT. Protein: CASSLVGQGGGKLFF.

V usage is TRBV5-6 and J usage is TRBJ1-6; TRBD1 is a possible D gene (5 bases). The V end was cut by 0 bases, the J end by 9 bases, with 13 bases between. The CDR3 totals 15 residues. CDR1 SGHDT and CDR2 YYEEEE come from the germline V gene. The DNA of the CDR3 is TGTGCCAGCAGCTTGGGGGGGGGAAGTGGTTCACCCCTCCACTTT. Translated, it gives CASSLGGGSGSPLHF.

CDR3 DNA: TGTGCCAGTAGTATAGGCCGGGGTCCCAATCAGCCCCAGCATTTT. Protein product: CASSIGRGPNQPQHF. This chain joins TRBV19 and TRBJ1-5; no reliable D call. The germline CDR1 and CDR2 sequences are LNHDA and SQIVND (reference sequence). V gave up 1 base and J gave up 3 bases, with 10 bases separating them. The CDR3 sequence is 15 residues long.

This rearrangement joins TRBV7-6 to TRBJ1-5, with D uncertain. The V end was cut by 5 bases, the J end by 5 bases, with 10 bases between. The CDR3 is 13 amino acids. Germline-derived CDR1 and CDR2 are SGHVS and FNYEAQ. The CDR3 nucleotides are TGTGCCAGCAGCCCGAACTCCGATCAGCCCCAGCATTTT. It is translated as CASSPNSDQPQHF.

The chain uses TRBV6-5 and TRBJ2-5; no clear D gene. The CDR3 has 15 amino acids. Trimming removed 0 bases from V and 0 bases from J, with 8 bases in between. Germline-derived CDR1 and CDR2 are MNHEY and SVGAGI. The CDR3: CASSYSPTDQETQYF. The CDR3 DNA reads TGTGCCAGCAGTTACTCACCGACGGACCAAGAGACCCAGTACTTC.

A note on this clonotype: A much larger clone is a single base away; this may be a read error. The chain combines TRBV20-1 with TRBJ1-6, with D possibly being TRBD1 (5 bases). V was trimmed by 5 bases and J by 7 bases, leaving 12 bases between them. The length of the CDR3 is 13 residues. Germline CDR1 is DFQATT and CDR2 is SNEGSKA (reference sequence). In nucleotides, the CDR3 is TGCAGTGCTCGTAGGGACCAAAATTCACCCCTCCACTTT. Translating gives CSARRDQNSPLHF.

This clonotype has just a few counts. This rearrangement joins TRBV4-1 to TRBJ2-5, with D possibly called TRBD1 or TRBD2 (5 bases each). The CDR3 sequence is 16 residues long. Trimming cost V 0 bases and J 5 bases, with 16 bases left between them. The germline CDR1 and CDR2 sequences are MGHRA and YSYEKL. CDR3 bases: TGCGCCAGCAGCCAAGAGAGAGGCAGGGACCGGGAGACCCAGTACTTC. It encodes CASSQERGRDRETQYF.

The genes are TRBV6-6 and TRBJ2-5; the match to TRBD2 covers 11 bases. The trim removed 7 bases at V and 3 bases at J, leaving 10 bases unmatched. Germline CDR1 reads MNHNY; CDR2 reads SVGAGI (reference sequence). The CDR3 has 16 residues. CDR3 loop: CASIPLSGGAKETQYF. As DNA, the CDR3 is TGTGCCAGCATCCCCCTTAGCGGGGGGGCCAAAGAGACCCAGTACTTC.

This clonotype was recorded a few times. CDR3 bases: TGTGCCAGCAGTTTGGAGTGGGGAGCCTACGAGCAGTACGTC. Protein: CASSLEWGAYEQYV. The V call is TRBV28, the J call TRBJ2-7, with TRBD2 as a possible D gene (5 bases). Trimming removed 3 bases at V and 2 bases at J, with 11 bases between. The CDR3 sequence is 14 residues long. Germline V gives CDR1 MDHEN, CDR2 SYDVKM.

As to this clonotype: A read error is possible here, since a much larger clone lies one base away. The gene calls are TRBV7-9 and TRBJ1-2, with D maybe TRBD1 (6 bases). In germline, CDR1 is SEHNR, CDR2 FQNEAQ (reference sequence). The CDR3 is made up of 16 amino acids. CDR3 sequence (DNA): TGTGCCAGCAGCCCGCTTGGGATCGACAGGCACTATGGCTGCACCTTC. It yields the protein CASSPLGIDRHYGCTF.

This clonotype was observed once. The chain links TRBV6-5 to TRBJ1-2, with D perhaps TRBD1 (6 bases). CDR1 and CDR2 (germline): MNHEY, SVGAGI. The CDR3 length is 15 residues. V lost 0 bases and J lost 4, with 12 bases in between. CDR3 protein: CASSYSGGQFYGYTF. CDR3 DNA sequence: TGTGCCAGCAGTTACTCAGGCGGACAGTTCTATGGCTACACCTTC.

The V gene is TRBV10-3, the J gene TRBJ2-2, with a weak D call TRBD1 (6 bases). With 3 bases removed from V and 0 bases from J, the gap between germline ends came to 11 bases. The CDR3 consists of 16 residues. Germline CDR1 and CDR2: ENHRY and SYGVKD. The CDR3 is CAISETGTANTGELFF. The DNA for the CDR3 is TGTGCCATCAGTGAAACAGGGACGGCGAACACCGGGGAGCTGTTTTTT.

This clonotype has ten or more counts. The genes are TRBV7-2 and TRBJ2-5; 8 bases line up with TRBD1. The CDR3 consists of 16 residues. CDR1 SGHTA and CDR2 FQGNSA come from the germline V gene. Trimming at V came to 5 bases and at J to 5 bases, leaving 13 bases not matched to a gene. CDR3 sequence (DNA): TGTGCCAGCAGCCCCTGGACAGGGAATACTAAGGAGACCCAGTACTTC. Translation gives CASSPWTGNTKETQYF.

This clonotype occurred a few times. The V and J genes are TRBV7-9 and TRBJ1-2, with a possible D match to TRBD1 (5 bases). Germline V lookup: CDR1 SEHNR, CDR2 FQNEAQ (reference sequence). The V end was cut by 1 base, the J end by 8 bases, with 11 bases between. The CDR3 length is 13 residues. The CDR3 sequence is CASSLVTVNGYTF. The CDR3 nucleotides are TGTGCCAGCAGCTTAGTGACAGTGAACGGCTACACCTTC.

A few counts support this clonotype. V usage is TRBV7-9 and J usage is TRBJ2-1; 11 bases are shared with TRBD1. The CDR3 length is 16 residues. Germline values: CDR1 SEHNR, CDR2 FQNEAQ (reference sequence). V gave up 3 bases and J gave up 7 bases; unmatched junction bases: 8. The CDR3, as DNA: TGTGCCAGCAGCTTCAACCCGGACAGGGGGCGAAATGAGCAGTTCTTC. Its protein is CASSFNPDRGRNEQFF.

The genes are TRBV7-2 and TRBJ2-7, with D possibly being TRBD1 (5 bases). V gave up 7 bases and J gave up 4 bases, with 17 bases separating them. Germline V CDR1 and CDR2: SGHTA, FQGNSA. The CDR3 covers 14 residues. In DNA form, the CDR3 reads TGTGCCAGCATCAAAGAGACAGACAAATACGAGCAGTACGTC. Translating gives CASIKETDKYEQYV.

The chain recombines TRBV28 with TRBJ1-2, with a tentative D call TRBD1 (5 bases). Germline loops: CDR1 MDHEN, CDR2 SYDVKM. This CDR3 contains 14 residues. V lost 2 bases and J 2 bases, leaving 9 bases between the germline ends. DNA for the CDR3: TGTGCCAGCAGTTTACCACAGGAAAACTATGGCTACACCTTC. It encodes CASSLPQENYGYTF.